This TCR beta chain stems from a study of graft-versus-host responses after intestinal transplantation (dated by TCRdb to about 2021). Looking at the study overall: The transplants that recipients got were multivisceral, liver-intestinal, or isolated intestinal. Every recipient was given anti-thymocyte globulin induction, then maintenance tacrolimus and steroids for 2 to 4 years. After intestinal transplantation, graft-versus-host and host-versus-graft alloreactive T cell clones in the graft, circulation and bone marrow were tracked using bulk TCR-beta CDR3 sequencing. Alloreactive clones were identified by sequencing pre-transplant mixed lymphocyte reaction products and comparing them with unstimulated pre-transplant donor and recipient T cells. Of the roughly 24 intestinal transplant recipients enrolled in the cohort, one of whom was a retransplant, 3 patients without pretransplant specimens were excluded. A peak of at least 4% donor T cells among recipient peripheral blood mononuclear cells was the definition used for donor T cell macrochimerism. Samples from a few later patients were sequenced in-house on an Illumina MiSeq with MiXCR processing rather than by the commercial service. General findings and caveats noted by the study authors: Early after transplant, declines in HvG clones were associated with peak levels of circulating GvH clones. The conclusions were limited by the relatively low number and heterogeneity of the intestinal transplant patients. In the allografts of patients with donor T cell macrochimerism, GvH to HvG T cell clonal ratios were high. GvH clones turned up in recipient bone marrow, with some appearing earlier in ileal mucosa or blood, a pattern consistent with an intestinal mucosal origin.

In the first month after transplant, blood samples were collected up to 4 times, and after that at least monthly when available. Receptors were amplified or captured by the immunoSEQ multiplex PCR assay. High-throughput TCR-beta CDR3 sequencing of genomic DNA from most patients was performed by Adaptive Biotechnologies. The authors' pipeline ran thus. TCR sequencing data were retrieved from Adaptive's ImmunoSEQ software for around 19 patients, whereas a few other patients were processed with MiXCR and VDJtools. Because the origin of CDR3 nucleotide sequences shared between donor and recipient could not be assigned, those sequences were removed. To be classed as alloreactive, a clone needed at least 2-fold expansion over unstimulated cells and a minimum CFSE-low frequency of 0.002% (template counts) or 0.001% (read counts). Mappable clones were those detected in sequenced pre-transplant spleen, lymph node, or MLR CFSE-low populations of the donor or recipient. Cumulative frequency of alloreactive clones was calculated as a percentage of all sequences weighted by copy number. The source is immuneACCESS, and TCRdb retained only in-frame sequences with V and J called. Part of the clones is not carried over; for the studies checked, unresolved V genes explain less than half of this, and the remainder is unexplained. V and J calls and clone size are those listed in that table; D and trimming were worked out from the DNA. The sample data list tens of thousands of clones, and roughly 80% of these were observed just once. The ten biggest clones cover 3.5% to 4.5% of the sample.

V was cut back by 2 bases and J by 4 bases, leaving a gap of 15 bases between them. Reading from cysteine to phenylalanine, the CDR3 counts 16 amino acids. Only the CDR3 DNA stays, 48 bases, in frame from base 1. CDR1 is given as KGHSH and CDR2 as LQKENI, both from the germline V gene. This clone qualifies as medium-sized (0.01 to 0.1%). The antigen this receptor binds is unknown. No base-level quality is on record; no much larger clone is a single base apart. Here the sequenced sample was PBMCs, taken more than 950 days after transplant. The rearranged segments are TRBV18 and TRBJ2-1; perhaps TRBD2 is the D gene, with 6 bases matching. The sequence was collected from a human patient who received an intestinal transplant, so some T cells may come from the graft donor. In nucleotides, the sequence is TGTGCCAGCTCACCAACGGATGACGGGGGATACAATGAGCAGTTCTTC. Its product reads: CASSPTDDGGYNEQFF.